Following are 27 T cell receptor beta chains from one sample sequenced in a study of cytomegalovirus exposure and HLA in healthy donors. This PCR relied on a set of 60 Vbeta primers and 13 Jbeta primers. Profiled with immunoSEQ multiplex PCR; TCRdb holds only in-frame clones, not every one. The table shows 150,000 to 200,000 clones, with about 85% occurring only once. The specimen was PBMCs. The receptors shown here come from a man aged 18-30 years in good health and CMV-seropositive.

The rearrangement links TRBV7-3 to TRBJ2-2, with no clear D. This CDR3 contains 13 residues. V was clipped by 5 bases and J by 5 bases, with 9 bases between them. Germline CDR1 reads SGHTA; CDR2 reads FQGTGA. The CDR3 reads CASSNTQTGELFF. CDR3 bases: TGTGCCAGCAGCAACACCCAAACCGGGGAGCTGTTTTTT.

The chain joins TRBV27 to TRBJ1-1, with 7 bases identical to TRBD1. CDR1 is MNHEY and CDR2 is SMNVEV in the germline V gene (reference sequence). The CDR3 has 13 amino acids. The J segment lost 3 bases and the V segment lost 8 bases, leaving 6 bases of the junction unmatched. The DNA of the CDR3 is TGTGCCAGCCGACAGGGAGGCTACACTGAAGCTTTCTTT. This sequence encodes CASRQGGYTEAFF.

On this clone: Its ends do not fully match the called genes, so a read error is possible. The gene calls are TRBV2 and TRBJ1-4; D might be TRBD1 (6 bases). The germline V gene has CDR1 SNHLY and CDR2 FYNNEI. The CDR3 is 15 residues long. CDR3 nucleotides: TGTGCCAGCAGTAGTACAGGGTCAACTAATAAAAAACTGTTTTTT. This encodes CASSSTGSTNKKLFF.

The V gene is TRBV7-9, the J gene TRBJ1-2; 9 nucleotides agree with TRBD1. J was trimmed by 4 bases and V by 5 bases; bases with no gene match: 2. Looked up from germline, CDR1 is SEHNR and CDR2 is FQNEAQ (reference sequence). The CDR3 loop spans 13 amino acids. CDR3 residues: CASSQTGGYGYTF. Here the CDR3 DNA reads TGTGCCAGCAGCCAGACAGGGGGCTATGGCTACACCTTC.

This chain links TRBV9 with TRBJ2-3; 16 bases align to TRBD2. Losses at the gene ends were 4 bases for V and 6 bases for J; bases not matched to a gene: 14. Germline assignment: CDR1 SGDLS and CDR2 YYNGEE. The CDR3 totals 19 residues. As DNA, the CDR3 is TGTGCCAGCAGCACAATGGGGACTAGCGGGGGGGCTGGGGTGGATACGCAGTATTTT. Its translation: CASSTMGTSGGAGVDTQYF.

This clone is a singleton in its sample. The chain uses TRBV5-1 and TRBJ1-1; TRBD1 might be the D (5 bases). CDR3 size: 14 residues. CDR1 is SGHRS, CDR2 YFSETQ, per germline. Trimming pared 1 base from V and 4 bases from J, leaving 11 bases between. CDR3 residues: CASSLKAGGTEAFF. The CDR3 nucleotides are TGCGCCAGCAGCTTGAAGGCGGGGGGCACTGAAGCTTTCTTT.

This clone was detected only once. Different DNA sequences within this sample yield the same CDR3. V gene TRBV9 combines with J gene TRBJ2-3, with D possibly matching TRBD1 (5 bases). Germline assignment: CDR1 SGDLS and CDR2 YYNGEE. The germline V and J ends were trimmed by 0 bases and 3 bases, with 5 bases remaining between them. This CDR3 is 13 amino acids long. CDR3 loop: CASSVAGTDTQYF. CDR3 nucleotide sequence: TGTGCCAGCAGCGTAGCAGGGACAGATACGCAGTATTTT.

V is TRBV4-3 and J is TRBJ2-3, with D unclear. Trimming pared 0 bases from V and 6 bases from J, leaving 10 bases between. The CDR3 length is 14 residues. Germline CDR1 LGHNA, CDR2 YSLEER. CDR3 sequence (DNA): TGCGCCAGCAGCCAAGATCGGGTTTCGGATACGCAGTATTTT. Translation: CASSQDRVSDTQYF.

The chain has TRBV4-2 and TRBJ2-1; the D is unclear. Trimming removed 1 base from V and 0 bases from J, with 10 bases in between. This CDR3 spans 16 amino acids. CDR1 and CDR2 (germline): LGHNA, YNFKEQ. The CDR3 nucleotides read TGTGCCAGCAGCCAAGGAGTCGCCATCTCCTACAATGAGCAGTTCTTC. It is translated as CASSQGVAISYNEQFF.

Here the CDR3 DNA reads TGTGCCAGCAGCTACATAACGGCGGATAATTCACCCCTCCACTTT. Amino acids: CASSYITADNSPLHF. V and J are TRBV5-6 and TRBJ1-6, with D unresolved. Germline CDR1 SGHDT, CDR2 YYEEEE. V shed 3 bases and J shed 5 bases, with 12 bases lying between them. The CDR3 sequence is 15 residues long.

V gene TRBV5-1 combines with J gene TRBJ2-2; no definite D call. This CDR3 has 15 amino acids. Germline assignment: CDR1 SGHRS and CDR2 YFSETQ. The V and J ends lost 2 bases and 4 bases respectively, with 12 bases between them. The CDR3 bases are TGCGCCAGCAGCTTCAACGAGGCTGGCACCGGGGAGCTGTTTTTT. Its protein product is CASSFNEAGTGELFF.

DNA for the CDR3: TGTGCCAGCAGCTTGGCCAGTGGAGGACCTTCCTACGAGCAGTACTTC. Translating it yields CASSLASGGPSYEQYF. This chain connects TRBV5-4 to TRBJ2-5; D might be TRBD2 (5 bases). Gene TRBJ2-7 matches the end of the DNA better, so the J call may be wrong. Germline V CDR1 and CDR2: SGHNT, YYREEE (reference sequence). The CDR3 consists of 16 residues.

The chain employs TRBV29-1 and TRBJ1-1; 10 bases align to TRBD1. Per germline, CDR1 SQVTM and CDR2 ANQGSEA. The V gene end was trimmed by 7 bases and the J gene end by 5 bases; junction bases not matched to a gene: 13. This CDR3 spans 15 amino acids. CDR3 protein: CSAEGTGEGETEAFF. The CDR3 region has the DNA TGCAGCGCCGAGGGGACAGGGGAAGGCGAGACTGAAGCTTTCTTT. The whole variable domain, remainder taken from reference TRBV29-1 and TRBJ1-1, is SAVISQKPSRDICQRGTSLTIQCQVDSQVTMMFWYRQQPGQSLTLIATANQGSEATYESGFVIDKFPISRPNLTFSTLTVSNMSPEDSSIYLCSAEGTGEGETEAFFGQGTRLTVV.

The rearrangement links TRBV9 to TRBJ2-2; 10 positions agree with TRBD1. This CDR3 is 15 amino acids long. The germline V gene encodes CDR1 SGDLS and CDR2 YYNGEE. Germline trimming cut 4 bases from V and 4 bases from J; bases unmatched to any gene: 4. In DNA form, the CDR3 reads TGTGCCAGCAGCCGACAGGGGGCGAGCACCGGGGAGCTGTTTTTT. It yields the protein CASSRQGASTGELFF.

The V gene is TRBV19, the J gene TRBJ1-6; D is possibly TRBD1 (6 bases). CDR1 and CDR2 from the germline V gene are LNHDA and SQIVND (reference sequence). The CDR3 runs to 13 residues. V was trimmed by 6 bases and J by 7 bases, leaving 10 bases between them. The CDR3, as DNA: TGTGCCAGTAGAATACAGGGAAATTCACCCCTCCACTTT. Its protein product is CASRIQGNSPLHF.

J is TRBJ2-5 and V is TRBV6-1, with 9 bases that match TRBD1. Trimming removed 0 bases from V and 2 bases from J; junction bases left unmatched: 4. Per germline, CDR1 MNHNS and CDR2 SASEGT. The CDR3 consists of 16 residues. CDR3 sequence (DNA): TGTGCCAGCAGTGAAGCTCGGGACAGGGTACAAGAGACCCAGTACTTC. This encodes CASSEARDRVQETQYF.

The chain carries TRBV7-9 and TRBJ2-2, with 10 bases lining up with TRBD1. The length of the CDR3 is 17 residues. The trim removed 4 bases at V and 3 bases at J, leaving 8 bases unmatched. Per germline, CDR1 SEHNR and CDR2 FQNEAQ (reference sequence). CDR3 sequence reads: CASSSPRQGADTGELFF. CDR3 bases: TGTGCCAGCAGCTCCCCCCGACAGGGGGCCGACACCGGGGAGCTGTTTTTT.

This sequence joins TRBV5-1 and TRBJ2-7, with TRBD1 matching 12 bases. CDR1 is SGHRS and CDR2 is YFSETQ in the germline V gene. The CDR3 extends over 16 amino acids. V lost 3 bases and J lost 1; bases outside the gene matches: 5. The CDR3, as DNA: TGCGCCAGCAGCTCACCGGGACAGGGGGCTTCCTACGAGCAGTACTTC. It codes for CASSSPGQGASYEQYF.

V usage is TRBV5-8 and J usage is TRBJ2-7; D is ambiguous. V gave up 4 bases and J gave up 6 bases, with 8 bases separating them. In germline, CDR1 is SGHTS, CDR2 YDEGEE. This CDR3 spans 11 amino acids. CDR3 sequence reads: CASSRASEQYF. The CDR3 DNA sequence: TGTGCCAGCAGCCGAGCGTCCGAGCAGTACTTC.

For this clone: This sample includes further DNA sequences coding for the same CDR3. J is TRBJ1-4 and V is TRBV7-6, with D possibly matching TRBD1 (6 bases). Trimming stripped 5 bases from V and 2 bases from J, with 15 bases between. Germline lookup yields CDR1 SGHVS and CDR2 FNYEAQ. This CDR3 spans 16 amino acids. CDR3 nucleotide sequence: TGTGCCAGCAGCCAGCGGCAGGGGATCACTAATGAAAAACTGTTTTTT. It encodes CASSQRQGITNEKLFF.

J is TRBJ1-4 and V is TRBV4-1; 9 bases match TRBD1. V shed 4 bases, J shed 2 bases, and the junction held 11 bases outside the gene matches. The CDR3 is made up of 18 amino acids. Germline V gene sequence: CDR1 MGHRA, CDR2 YSYEKL. The CDR3: CASSPGTGSMRTNEKLFF. The CDR3 DNA sequence: TGCGCCAGCAGCCCGGGGACAGGGAGCATGCGGACTAATGAAAAACTGTTTTTT.

This chain links TRBV6-5 with TRBJ1-1; 8 bases match TRBD1. The V and J ends lost 4 bases and 3 bases, in that order; junction bases with no gene match: 7. CDR1 and CDR2 (germline): MNHEY, SVGAGI. The CDR3 spans 15 residues. The CDR3 loop reads CASSLRTGLYTEAFF. The CDR3 DNA follows: TGTGCCAGCAGTTTAAGGACAGGGCTATACACTGAAGCTTTCTTT.

The chain has TRBV6-4 and TRBJ2-4; TRBD2 matches 9 bases. This CDR3 is built from 16 residues. The germline gives CDR1 MRHNA, CDR2 SNTAGT. The V and J ends lost 6 bases and 2 bases, in that order; junction bases with no gene match: 8. CDR3 sequence reads: CASSALAGAPKNIQYF. In DNA, the CDR3 is TGTGCCAGCAGCGCCTTAGCGGGAGCTCCCAAAAACATTCAGTACTTC.

The chain is built from TRBV7-9 and TRBJ1-6, with TRBD1 matching over 8 bases. This CDR3 is 14 amino acids long. CDR1 and CDR2 (germline): SEHNR, FQNEAQ (reference sequence). The V segment lost 7 bases and the J segment 8 bases; nucleotides outside the gene matches: 7. The CDR3 here is CASKGGQGDSPLHF. The CDR3 DNA reads as TGTGCCAGCAAAGGAGGACAGGGTGATTCACCCCTCCACTTT.

The CDR3 protein is CASSESGGRDETQYF. Here the CDR3 DNA reads TGTGCCAGCAGTGAATCCGGGGGGAGGGATGAAACCCAGTACTTC. The chain joins TRBV25-1 to TRBJ2-5; 7 nucleotides align to TRBD2. CDR3 length: 15 amino acids. V was pared by 1 base and J by 8 bases, with 10 bases of the junction left unmatched. Germline V gene lookup returns CDR1 MGHDK and CDR2 SYGVNS.

This rearrangement joins TRBV6-4 to TRBJ2-2, with 9 bases aligning to TRBD1. Germline lookup yields CDR1 MRHNA and CDR2 SNTAGT. The CDR3 consists of 14 residues. Unmatched junction bases numbered 0, after V lost 4 bases and J lost 3 bases. CDR3 region: CASSGDRDTGELFF. The CDR3 bases are TGTGCCAGCAGTGGGGACAGGGACACCGGGGAGCTGTTTTTT.

The V and J genes are TRBV6-1 and TRBJ2-7, with D perhaps matching TRBD2 (6 bases). CDR3 length: 15 residues. V shed 7 bases and J shed 4 bases, with 20 bases lying between them. Per germline, CDR1 MNHNS and CDR2 SASEGT. CDR3 DNA: TGTGCCAGCACCCCGGATGGGGCAGGGAGGTACGAGCAGTACTTC. It encodes CASTPDGAGRYEQYF.